This T cell receptor (beta chain) was recovered during a study of breast tumors, draining lymph nodes, adjacent tissues. In its sample, this clonotype was seen many times. Its target is not known. Study results and caveats: Tumor T cell lymph node origin was a supported hypothesis, not proven.

Per the germline V gene, CDR1 is LGHDT and CDR2 is YNNKEL (reference sequence). The CDR3 is 13 residues long. Trimming left V 6 bases short and J 4 bases short, with 12 bases between. Samples came from axillary lymph nodes draining the breast cancer. One entry per CDR3 protein, called by TCRdb with MiXCR from the multiplex PCR reads. This table has 200,000 or so distinct CDR3 sequences, approximately 33% appearing once. V is TRBV3-1 and J is TRBJ1-2; D may be TRBD1 (6 bases). This sequence originates from a female donor with breast cancer. Some clones in this sample may be carry-over from other donors' samples. The sequenced sample was axillary lymph node tissue. The CDR3 DNA is TGTGCCAGCAGACCCGTAGGGGGCTATGGCTACACCTTC. Translating it yields CASRPVGGYGYTF.